The 22 T cell receptor beta chains presented below share a single source sample, sequenced in a study of metastatic and nonmetastatic thyroid tumors. Before thyroid surgery, none of the patients had received any treatment. TCRdb ran MiXCR on the PCR reads. The table lists approximately 7,600 clones, over 35% of them singletons. The sequenced sample consisted of tumor tissue. The receptor set was obtained from a female donor with papillary thyroid cancer or a benign thyroid nodule (not recorded which). Some clones in this sample may be carry-over from other donors' samples.

Comment on this clone: At one end, the junction sequence differs from germline, possibly due to a read error. This chain links TRBV11-2 with TRBJ1-4, with 9 bases fitting TRBD1. The CDR3 spans 15 residues. The germline V gene encodes CDR1 SGHAT and CDR2 FQNNGV. CDR3 in amino acids: CASSLWDRDFEKLSF. The CDR3 bases are TGTGCCAGCAGCTTATGGGACAGGGACTTTGAAAAACTGTCTTTT. Full variable domain (remainder filled in from reference TRBV11-2 and TRBJ1-4): EAGVAQSPRYKIIEKRQSVAFWCNPISGHATLYWYQQILGQGPKLLIQFQNNGVVDDSQLPKDRFSAERLKGVDSTLKIQPAKLEDSAVYLCASSLWDRDFEKLSFGSGTQLSVL.

The genes are TRBV30 and TRBJ2-4; a weak D match, TRBD1 (6 bases). Germline V CDR1 and CDR2: GTSNPN, SVGIG (reference sequence). This CDR3 region has 13 residues. V was shortened by 0 bases and J by 9 bases, with 12 bases between the two germline ends. DNA of the CDR3: TGTGCCTGGAGTGTTGTGGACAGTCCCATTCAGTACTTC. Translated: CAWSVVDSPIQYF. The variable domain in full, with the rest retrieved from reference TRBV30 and TRBJ2-4, is SQTIHQWPATLVQPVGSPLSLECTVEGTSNPNLYWYRQAAGRGLQLLFYSVGIGQISSEVPQNLSASRPQDRQFILSSKKLLLSDSGFYLCAWSVVDSPIQYFGAGTRLSVL.

This clone was observed once. J is TRBJ2-1 and V is TRBV20-1; 15 bases map to TRBD2. The germline V gene encodes CDR1 DFQATT and CDR2 SNEGSKA (reference sequence). After removal of 1 base from V and 7 bases from J, the junction contained 2 bases not matched to a gene. This CDR3 comprises 15 residues. The CDR3 here is CSARGGLAGGNEQFF. Here the CDR3 DNA reads TGCAGTGCTAGAGGGGGACTAGCGGGAGGAAATGAGCAGTTCTTC.

This clone has just a few counts. A junction boundary mismatches the germline segment, possibly from a read error. The chain uses TRBV6-1 and TRBJ2-7; no firm D call. There are 15 residues in the CDR3. CDR1 is MNHNS and CDR2 is SASEGT in the germline V gene. The CDR3: CASTEEDGEYYEQCF. DNA for the CDR3: TGTGCCAGCACTGAAGAGGACGGTGAGTACTACGAGCAGTGCTTC.

V and J are TRBV14 and TRBJ2-1; 7 nucleotides line up with TRBD2. Unmatched junction bases numbered 28, after V lost 4 bases and J lost 16 bases. CDR3 length equals 18 residues. Germline values: CDR1 SGHDN, CDR2 FVKESK. As DNA, the CDR3 is TGTGCCAGCAGCCTACACGGAGGGGAGGGTCGGGGCTACAATGATCATTTCTTC. It specifies CASSLHGGEGRGYNDHFF.

The chain is built from TRBV20-1 and TRBJ2-7, with 14 bases aligning to TRBD2. This CDR3 contains 17 residues. The V and J ends lost 5 bases and 3 bases, in that order; junction bases with no gene match: 12. Germline V gene lookup returns CDR1 DFQATT and CDR2 SNEGSKA (reference sequence). CDR3 coding DNA: TGCAGTGCTCCAAATCCCGGGACTAGCGGGAGTGTCTACGAGCAGTACTTC. Its protein product is CSAPNPGTSGSVYEQYF.

This clone was observed a handful of times. This chain links TRBV12-3 or TRBV12-4 with TRBJ2-1; D is possibly TRBD2 (5 bases). The CDR3 spans 13 residues. V lost 3 bases, J lost 10 bases, and 13 bases lay in between. CDR3 nucleotides: TGTGCCAGCAGTTTCGGGGTAGTGATAGAGCAGTTCTTC. This sequence encodes CASSFGVVIEQFF.

The gene calls are TRBV7-8 and TRBJ1-5; TRBD1 is a possible D gene (6 bases). CDR1 and CDR2 from the germline V gene are SGHVS and FQNEAQ. The CDR3 loop spans 16 amino acids. Trimming took 5 bases from V and 7 from J, leaving 21 bases between them. Written as DNA, the CDR3 is TGTGCCAGCAGCCTAAGCCCCGAGGGGGTAGGGCAGCCCCAGCATTTT. Its translation: CASSLSPEGVGQPQHF.

This clone has a handful of counts. A much larger clone is a single base away; this may be a read error. This chain uses TRBV12-3 or TRBV12-4 with TRBJ2-5; 9 bases align to TRBD1. This CDR3 comprises 18 residues. In DNA form, the CDR3 reads TGTGCCAGCAGACCCCTTAGACCACAGGGGGCGCCGGTTGAGACCCAGTATTTC. Amino acids: CASRPLRPQGAPVETQYF.

This clone is large within its sample. CDR3 sequence: CASSEGTQHNNEQFF. The CDR3, as DNA: TGTGCCAGCAGTGAAGGGACACAACATAACAATGAGCAGTTCTTC. The chain has TRBV6-1 and TRBJ2-1; D possibly corresponds to TRBD1 (5 bases). Germline lookup yields CDR1 MNHNS and CDR2 SASEGT. Trimming removed 1 base at V and 5 bases at J, with 12 bases between. This CDR3 is 15 amino acids long.

This clone was recorded a few times. The rearrangement joins TRBV27 to TRBJ1-1; D gene uncertain. The germline CDR1 and CDR2 sequences are MNHEY and SMNVEV (reference sequence). The CDR3 length is 16 residues. V was cut by 7 bases and J by 0 bases, with 18 bases left in between. The CDR3 DNA reads TGTGCCAGCAACCTACGGGCGGGTGTGGTGAACACTGAAGCTTTCTTT. Translating it yields CASNLRAGVVNTEAFF.

This clone was seen more than once but under ten times. This rearrangement joins TRBV6-1 to TRBJ1-1, with D unclear. The CDR3 has 14 residues. Germline CDR1 and CDR2: MNHNS and SASEGT. The V end lost 6 bases, the J end lost 2 bases, and 13 bases lay between the germline ends. CDR3 in DNA: TGTGCCAGCAGCCGAGGACGGATAAACACTGAAGCTTTCTTT. It translates to CASSRGRINTEAFF.

The chain couples TRBV6-1 to TRBJ2-7, with unresolved D. CDR1 is MNHNS and CDR2 is SASEGT in the germline V gene. The CDR3 totals 15 residues. Trimming stripped 2 bases from V and 4 bases from J, with 15 bases between. CDR3 sequence reads: CASSESSRGKYEQYF. The CDR3 DNA follows: TGTGCCAGCAGTGAATCTTCTAGAGGAAAATACGAGCAGTACTTC.

The chain links TRBV28 to TRBJ2-7; D gene uncertain. The CDR3 is made up of 15 amino acids. Looked up from germline, CDR1 is MDHEN and CDR2 is SYDVKM. V lost 2 bases to trimming and J lost 3 bases, with 14 bases between them. The CDR3 region is CASSLSPWGSYEQYF. CDR3 coding DNA: TGTGCCAGCAGTTTAAGTCCATGGGGTAGCTACGAGCAGTACTTC.

The chain carries TRBV20-1 and TRBJ2-7; 7 positions match TRBD2. Losses at the gene ends were 0 bases for V and 1 base for J; bases not matched to a gene: 6. This CDR3 is 15 amino acids long. Germline values: CDR1 DFQATT, CDR2 SNEGSKA (reference sequence). CDR3 nucleotides: TGCAGTGCTAGAGATCCCACGGGAGGATCCTACGAGCAGTACTTC. Translated: CSARDPTGGSYEQYF.

CDR3 protein: CASSQESGRGNIQYF. CDR3 coding DNA: TGTGCCAGCAGCCAAGAATCCGGGAGGGGAAACATTCAGTACTTC. V is TRBV4-2 and J is TRBJ2-4; 8 positions agree with TRBD2. Germline-derived CDR1 and CDR2 are LGHNA and YNFKEQ. Trimming took 0 bases from V and 6 from J; bases not matched to a gene: 4. The CDR3 sequence is 15 residues long.

By share, this clone ranks as medium-sized (0.01 to 0.1%). This chain joins TRBV18 and TRBJ2-7, with 9 bases that match TRBD1. CDR1 is KGHSH and CDR2 is LQKENI in the germline V gene. V was clipped by 2 bases and J by 3 bases; unmatched bases: 8. CDR3 length: 16 residues. This chain's CDR3 is CASSPGPWTGVYEQYF. CDR3 coding DNA: TGTGCCAGCTCACCAGGGCCCTGGACAGGGGTCTACGAGCAGTACTTC.

The V gene is TRBV7-2, the J gene TRBJ2-7; D tentatively reads TRBD1 or TRBD2 (5 bases each). The CDR3 has 14 amino acids. V lost 0 bases to trimming and J lost 3 bases, with 9 bases between them. Germline assignment: CDR1 SGHTA and CDR2 FQGNSA. The CDR3 is CASSLAGRGYEQYF. CDR3 in DNA: TGTGCCAGCAGCTTAGCGGGACGGGGCTACGAGCAGTACTTC.

The chain employs TRBV15 and TRBJ2-7, with D perhaps TRBD1 (6 bases). Trimming stripped 2 bases from V and 0 bases from J, with 14 bases between. The CDR3 has 16 residues. Per the germline V gene, CDR1 is LNHNV and CDR2 is YYDKDF (reference sequence). The CDR3 DNA sequence: TGTGCCACCAGCAGATACCGGGACACCGCCTCCTACGAGCAGTACTTC. Amino acids: CATSRYRDTASYEQYF.

In its sample, this clone is medium-sized (0.01 to 0.1%). The chain joins TRBV20-1 to TRBJ1-3; 7 nucleotides align to TRBD1. The ends lost 3 bases at V and 9 bases at J; junction bases unmatched: 8. This CDR3 comprises 13 residues. The V gene's germline CDR1 is DFQATT and CDR2 SNEGSKA (reference sequence). Written as DNA, the CDR3 is TGCAGTGCTAGTCGGGGCAGGGGGGGCACCATATATTTT. This encodes CSASRGRGGTIYF.

By frequency in the sample, this clone is medium-sized. CDR3 residues: CSAPRGNTEAFF. CDR3 in DNA: TGCAGTGCCCCCCGGGGCAACACTGAAGCTTTCTTT. The J gene is TRBJ1-1, the V gene TRBV20-1; possibly TRBD1 for D (5 bases). Trimming took off 6 bases at V and 2 bases at J, with 10 bases between the two ends. The CDR3 extends over 12 amino acids. Germline V gene sequence: CDR1 DFQATT, CDR2 SNEGSKA (reference sequence).

The chain employs TRBV20-1 and TRBJ1-2; TRBD1 agrees at 7 bases. Germline CDR1 reads DFQATT; CDR2 reads SNEGSKA (reference sequence). The CDR3 loop spans 14 amino acids. The junction had 14 bases not matched to a gene; V was cut back by 8 bases and J by 5 bases. CDR3 loop: CSTKFDRDDYGYTF. In DNA form, the CDR3 reads TGCAGTACGAAGTTCGACAGGGACGATTATGGCTACACCTTC.